A selection of T cell receptor beta chains follows, all from one sample in a study of cytomegalovirus exposure and HLA in healthy donors. Measured with immunoSEQ multiplex PCR; TCRdb has only the in-frame clones, and not every one. The table records about 200,000 clones, more than 60% of them present only once. The sample comprised PBMCs. These receptors came from a girl under 10 years old in good health and CMV-seronegative. The CDR3 runs from the conserved cysteine through the conserved F or W. The order of the fields is D gene, clone size, V gene, J gene, CDR3 protein, CDR3 DNA. A D gene is named only where the DNA matches it firmly. Size values are once, few and many counts, or a class for expanded clones, and some rows have none.

D: .
size: .
V: TRBV7-9
J: TRBJ2-2
CDR3: CASSSYTGELFF
DNA: TGTGCCAGCAGCTCCTACACCGGGGAGCTGTTTTTT

D: TRBD2
size: .
V: TRBV29-1
J: TRBJ2-2
CDR3: CSVRFAGGNTGELFF
DNA: TGCAGCGTCCGATTCGCGGGAGGGAACACCGGGGAGCTGTTTTTT

D: .
size: few
V: TRBV6-1
J: TRBJ2-7
CDR3: CASSESGDEQYF
DNA: TGTGCCAGCAGTGAATCAGGGGACGAGCAGTACTTC

D: .
size: .
V: TRBV2
J: TRBJ2-3
CDR3: CASSEVEDTQYF
DNA: TGTGCCAGCAGTGAGGTAGAAGATACGCAGTATTTT

D: TRBD1
size: .
V: TRBV5-4
J: TRBJ2-2
CDR3: CASSARSGTGVTGELFF
DNA: TGTGCCAGCAGTGCCCGTTCCGGGACAGGGGTAACCGGGGAGCTGTTTTTT

D: .
size: .
V: TRBV5-6
J: TRBJ1-3
CDR3: CASSSPGGVRRNTIYF
DNA: TGTGCCAGCAGCTCCCCCGGGGGTGTCAGGAGAAACACCATATATTTT

D: TRBD1
size: .
V: TRBV29-1
J: TRBJ1-2
CDR3: CSAGGQGHGYTF
DNA: TGCAGCGCCGGGGGACAGGGACATGGCTACACCTTC

D: .
size: .
V: TRBV11-2
J: TRBJ1-2
CDR3: CASSLGANGYTF
DNA: TGTGCCAGCAGCTTAGGGGCAAATGGCTACACCTTC

D: .
size: .
V: TRBV18
J: TRBJ1-1
CDR3: CASTPDRNTEAFF
DNA: TGTGCCAGCACTCCCGACAGGAACACTGAAGCTTTCTTT

D: .
size: .
V: TRBV29-1
J: TRBJ1-1
CDR3: CSVEGRATTEAFF
DNA: TGCAGCGTTGAAGGCAGGGCGACCACTGAAGCTTTCTTT

D: .
size: .
V: TRBV20-1
J: TRBJ2-3
CDR3: CSAQTDTQYF
DNA: TGCAGTGCCCAAACAGATACGCAGTATTTT

D: TRBD2
size: .
V: TRBV7-6
J: TRBJ2-7
CDR3: CASSALAGGTYEQYF
DNA: TGTGCCAGCAGCGCTCTAGCGGGGGGAACCTACGAGCAGTACTTC

D: TRBD1
size: .
V: TRBV5-1
J: TRBJ1-1
CDR3: CASSLAGTADFNTEAFF
DNA: TGCGCCAGCAGCCTGGCTGGGACAGCCGATTTCAACACTGAAGCTTTCTTT

D: TRBD1
size: .
V: TRBV6-6
J: TRBJ1-3
CDR3: CASGTEVGNTIYF
DNA: TGTGCCAGCGGGACAGAGGTTGGAAACACCATATATTTT

D: .
size: .
V: TRBV6-1
J: TRBJ1-5
CDR3: CASSEDRARNQPQHF
DNA: TGTGCCAGCAGTGAAGACAGGGCCCGAAATCAGCCCCAGCATTTT

D: .
size: .
V: TRBV7-9
J: TRBJ1-2
CDR3: CASEQTGGYTF
DNA: TGTGCCAGCGAACAGACAGGCGGCTACACCTTC

D: TRBD1
size: .
V: TRBV11-3
J: TRBJ2-2
CDR3: CASSANRGQSTGELFF
DNA: TGTGCCAGCAGCGCCAACAGGGGGCAAAGCACCGGGGAGCTGTTTTTT

D: .
size: .
V: TRBV6-5
J: TRBJ2-5
CDR3: CASSYSEGATQYF
DNA: TGTGCCAGCAGTTACTCTGAAGGGGCAACCCAGTACTTC

D: .
size: .
V: TRBV6-1
J: TRBJ2-5
CDR3: CASSGDTRGTQYF
DNA: TGTGCCAGCAGCGGGGACACCCGAGGGACCCAGTACTTC

D: .
size: .
V: TRBV5-1
J: TRBJ1-1
CDR3: CASSSVRGTEAFF
DNA: TGCGCCAGCAGCTCCGTTAGGGGGACTGAAGCTTTCTTT

D: .
size: few
V: TRBV2
J: TRBJ1-1
CDR3: CASSEVVGANTEAFF
DNA: TGTGCCAGCAGTGAAGTGGTAGGGGCGAACACTGAAGCTTTCTTT

D: .
size: .
V: TRBV7-9
J: TRBJ1-5
CDR3: CASSLGAGGSNQPQHF
DNA: TGTGCCAGCAGCTTAGGAGCAGGAGGGAGCAATCAGCCCCAGCATTTT

D: .
size: few
V: TRBV6-5
J: TRBJ1-2
CDR3: CASSYSQGPYGYTF
DNA: TGTGCCAGCAGTTACTCGCAGGGTCCCTATGGCTACACCTTC

D: .
size: .
V: TRBV6-6
J: TRBJ1-3
CDR3: CASSLTGSGNTIYF
DNA: TGTGCCAGCAGTTTGACAGGCTCTGGAAACACCATATATTTT